This entry features one T cell receptor beta chain sequence. The data stem from a study of blood T cell repertoires in COVID-19. Assay used: immunoSEQ multiplex PCR; TCRdb lists only in-frame clones, some missing. The sample has fewer than 200,000 clones; around 81% are singletons. This CDR3 is built from 13 residues. The specimen sequenced was peripheral blood. This receptor was obtained from a woman of 80 years or more with COVID-19, enrolled during active disease. The chain carries TRBV21-1 and TRBJ1-4; TRBD1, as called in the table, went unchecked against the DNA. TRBV21-1 is termed a pseudogene. The CDR3: CASTHKLHEKLFF. The CDR3 nucleotides read TGTGCCAGCACCCACAAGTTGCATGAAAAACTGTTTTTT.